This T cell receptor (beta chain) was sequenced for a study of lymphopenia after photon versus proton radiotherapy. Notes on the study in general: After lymphocyte nadir, photon-treated repertoires showed oligoclonal expansion, especially CD8+ Temra.

The table came from immunoSEQ multiplex PCR; TCRdb's copy has only in-frame clones and leaves some out. The sample has roughly 5,000 clones, about 91% seen once; the top ten hold more than 20%. In regard to this clone: Its antigen remains unidentified.

This TCR was recovered from a man older than 75 with cholangiocarcinoma. The material sequenced was peripheral blood, taken from a patient treated with photon-based radiotherapy.

CDR3 in DNA: TGTGCCAGCAGTCCCGAGAGGGGATCGGCAGATACGCAGTATTTT. This codes for CASSPERGSADTQYF. This chain joins TRBV6-1 and TRBJ2-3; D might be TRBD1 or TRBD2, each matching 5 bases. The V end lost 5 bases, the J end lost 4 bases, and 16 bases lay between the germline ends. CDR3 size: 15 residues. The germline V gene encodes CDR1 MNHNS and CDR2 SASEGT.